This T cell receptor beta chain was identified during a study of blood T cell repertoires in COVID-19. Across the whole study: Some COVID-19 samples were acute and others convalescent; all came from the United States, Italy and Spain. The cDNA or gDNA used as material had been derived from T cells, B-cell-depleted T cells, or PBMCs.

In the original analysis: Counts of nucleated cells, estimated from reference gene primer amplification, were obtained. The protocol was immunoSEQ multiplex PCR, while the TCRdb copy is restricted to in-frame clones and leaves out a portion. From that table come the V and J calls and clone size; the DNA was used to work out D and trimming. The data show 95,000 to 150,000 clones, approximately 83% seen once. The germline V gene encodes CDR1 SGHRS and CDR2 YFSETQ. V was cut by 4 bases and J by 10 bases, with 18 bases left in between. The CDR3 loop spans 14 amino acids. The sequencing sample was made of peripheral blood. V gene TRBV5-1 combines with J gene TRBJ2-1, with D tentatively TRBD2 (6 bases). The clonotype originates from a woman aged 70-85 years with acute or convalescent COVID-19. CDR3 DNA sequence: TGCGCCAGCAGCATCGACACCGGGACTCAAGAGCAGTTCTTC. Translating gives CASSIDTGTQEQFF.